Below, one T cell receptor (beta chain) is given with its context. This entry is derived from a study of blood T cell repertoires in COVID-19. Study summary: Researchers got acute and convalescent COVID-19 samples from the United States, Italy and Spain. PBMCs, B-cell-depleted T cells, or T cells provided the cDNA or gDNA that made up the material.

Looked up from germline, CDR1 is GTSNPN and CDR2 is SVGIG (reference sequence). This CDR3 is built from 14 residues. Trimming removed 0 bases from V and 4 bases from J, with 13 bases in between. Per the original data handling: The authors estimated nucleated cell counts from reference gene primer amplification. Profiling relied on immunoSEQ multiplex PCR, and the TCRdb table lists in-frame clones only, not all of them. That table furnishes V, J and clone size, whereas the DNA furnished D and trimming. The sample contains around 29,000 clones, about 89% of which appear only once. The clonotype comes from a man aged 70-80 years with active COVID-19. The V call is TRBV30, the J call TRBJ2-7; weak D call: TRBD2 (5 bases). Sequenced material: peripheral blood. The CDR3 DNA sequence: TGTGCCTGGAGTGTAGGTGGGAGATTGTACGAGCAGTACTTC. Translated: CAWSVGGRLYEQYF.